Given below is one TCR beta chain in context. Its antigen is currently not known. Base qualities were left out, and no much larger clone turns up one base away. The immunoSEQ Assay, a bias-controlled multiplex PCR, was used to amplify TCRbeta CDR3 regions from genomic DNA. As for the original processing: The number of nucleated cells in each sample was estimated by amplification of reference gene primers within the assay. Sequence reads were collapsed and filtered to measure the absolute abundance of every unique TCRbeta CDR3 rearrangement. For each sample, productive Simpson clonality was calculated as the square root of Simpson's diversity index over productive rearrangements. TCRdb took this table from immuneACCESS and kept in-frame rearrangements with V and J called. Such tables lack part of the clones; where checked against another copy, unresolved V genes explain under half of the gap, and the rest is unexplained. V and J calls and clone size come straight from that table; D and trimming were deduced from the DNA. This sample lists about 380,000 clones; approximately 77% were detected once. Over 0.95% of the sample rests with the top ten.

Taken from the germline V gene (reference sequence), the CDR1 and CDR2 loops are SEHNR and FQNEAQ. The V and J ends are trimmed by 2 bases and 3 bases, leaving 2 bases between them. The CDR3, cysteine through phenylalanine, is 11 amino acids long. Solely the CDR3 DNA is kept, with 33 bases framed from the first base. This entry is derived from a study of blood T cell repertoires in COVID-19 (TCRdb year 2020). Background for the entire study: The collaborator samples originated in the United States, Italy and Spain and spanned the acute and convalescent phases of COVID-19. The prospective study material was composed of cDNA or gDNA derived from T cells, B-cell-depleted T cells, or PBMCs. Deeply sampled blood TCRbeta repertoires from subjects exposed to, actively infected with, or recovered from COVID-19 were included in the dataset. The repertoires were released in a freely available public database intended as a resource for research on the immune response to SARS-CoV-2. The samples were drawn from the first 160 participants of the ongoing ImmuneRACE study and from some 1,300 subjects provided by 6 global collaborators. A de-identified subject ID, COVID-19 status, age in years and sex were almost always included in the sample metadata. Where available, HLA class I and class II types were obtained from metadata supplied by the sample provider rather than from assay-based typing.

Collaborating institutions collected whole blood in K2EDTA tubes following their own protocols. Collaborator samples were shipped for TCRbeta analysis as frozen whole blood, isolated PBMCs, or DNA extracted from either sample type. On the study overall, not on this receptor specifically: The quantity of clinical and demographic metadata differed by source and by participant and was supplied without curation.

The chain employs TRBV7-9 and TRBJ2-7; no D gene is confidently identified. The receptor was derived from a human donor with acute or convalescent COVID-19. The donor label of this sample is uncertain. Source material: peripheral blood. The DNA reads TGTGCCAGCAGCTTACTCTACGAGCAGTACTTC. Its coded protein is CASSLLYEQYF.